This entry describes one T cell receptor (beta chain). Its antigen is currently unknown. The V gene end was trimmed by 1 base and the J gene end by 3 bases; junction bases not matched to a gene: 6. Germline V CDR1 and CDR2: SGHRS, YFSETQ. This CDR3 is built from 16 residues. This record comes from a study of cytomegalovirus exposure and HLA in healthy donors. Study results and limitations: The study reported that TCR beta sequences accurately predicted HLA-A and HLA-B alleles in most subjects. The classifier reportedly diagnosed cytomegalovirus status with high specificity and sensitivity.

Researchers ran the PCR with 60 Vbeta and 13 Jbeta primers. The data were produced by immunoSEQ multiplex PCR, yet TCRdb's version contains in-frame clones alone and is incomplete. The sample includes about 140,000 clones, 55% to 75% of them seen just once. Sequencing input: PBMCs. The chain joins TRBV5-1 to TRBJ2-5, with 10 bases that match TRBD2. The sequence was obtained from a man aged 45-65 years in good health and CMV-seropositive. This CDR3 is CASSLRAGGPEETQYF. In nucleotides, the CDR3 is TGCGCCAGCAGCTTGCGAGCGGGAGGGCCAGAAGAGACCCAGTACTTC.